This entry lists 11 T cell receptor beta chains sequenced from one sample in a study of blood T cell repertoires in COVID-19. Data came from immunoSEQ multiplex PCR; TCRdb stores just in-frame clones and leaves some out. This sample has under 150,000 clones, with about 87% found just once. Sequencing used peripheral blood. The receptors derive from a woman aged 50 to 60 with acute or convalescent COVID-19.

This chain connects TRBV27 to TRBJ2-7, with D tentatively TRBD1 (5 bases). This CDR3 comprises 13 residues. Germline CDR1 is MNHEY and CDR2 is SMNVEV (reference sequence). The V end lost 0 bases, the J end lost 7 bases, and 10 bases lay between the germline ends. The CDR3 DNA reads TGTGCCAGCAGTTTATCAGGGGCTCAAGAGCAGTACTTC. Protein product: CASSLSGAQEQYF.

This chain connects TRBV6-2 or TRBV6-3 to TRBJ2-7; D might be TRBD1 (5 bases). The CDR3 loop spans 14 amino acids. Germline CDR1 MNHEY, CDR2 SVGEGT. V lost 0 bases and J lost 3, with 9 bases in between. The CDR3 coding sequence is TGTGCCAGCAGTTACTCAAAGGGGATCTACGAGCAGTACTTC. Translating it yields CASSYSKGIYEQYF.

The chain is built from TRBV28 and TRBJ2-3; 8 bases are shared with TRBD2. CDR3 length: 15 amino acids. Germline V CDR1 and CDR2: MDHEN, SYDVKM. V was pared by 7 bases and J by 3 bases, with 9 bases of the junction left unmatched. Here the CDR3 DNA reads TGTGCCAGCATTAGTAGCGGGATAGGGACAGATACGCAGTATTTT. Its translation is CASISSGIGTDTQYF.

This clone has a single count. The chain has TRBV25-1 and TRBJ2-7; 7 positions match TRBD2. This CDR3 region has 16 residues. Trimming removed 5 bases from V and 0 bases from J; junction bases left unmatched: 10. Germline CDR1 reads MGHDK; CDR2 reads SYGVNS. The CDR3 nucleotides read TGTGCCAGCAGTCCTGGGGGGGGACGGAGCTCCTACGAGCAGTACTTC. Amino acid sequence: CASSPGGGRSSYEQYF.

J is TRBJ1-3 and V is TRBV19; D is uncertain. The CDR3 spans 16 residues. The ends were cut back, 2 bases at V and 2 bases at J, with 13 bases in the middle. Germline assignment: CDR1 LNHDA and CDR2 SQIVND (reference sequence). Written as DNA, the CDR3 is TGTGCCAGTAGTATAAGCAGTGTACTAGCTGGAAACACCATATATTTT. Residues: CASSISSVLAGNTIYF.

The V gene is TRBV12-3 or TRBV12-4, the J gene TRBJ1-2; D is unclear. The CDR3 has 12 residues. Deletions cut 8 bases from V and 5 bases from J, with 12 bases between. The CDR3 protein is CASCTLEYGYTF. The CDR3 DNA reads TGTGCCAGCTGTACCCTAGAATATGGCTACACCTTC.

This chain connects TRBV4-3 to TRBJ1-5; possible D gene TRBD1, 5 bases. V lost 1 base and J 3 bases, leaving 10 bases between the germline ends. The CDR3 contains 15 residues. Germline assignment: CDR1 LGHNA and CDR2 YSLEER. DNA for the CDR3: TGCGCCAGCAGCCAAGCAAGGGGCCACAATCAGCCCCAGCATTTT. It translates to CASSQARGHNQPQHF.

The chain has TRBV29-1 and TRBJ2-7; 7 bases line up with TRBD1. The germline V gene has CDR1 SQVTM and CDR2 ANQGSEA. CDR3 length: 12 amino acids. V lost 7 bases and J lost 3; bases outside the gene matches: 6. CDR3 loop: CSAGQDRYEQYF. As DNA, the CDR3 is TGCAGCGCTGGACAGGATCGCTACGAGCAGTACTTC.

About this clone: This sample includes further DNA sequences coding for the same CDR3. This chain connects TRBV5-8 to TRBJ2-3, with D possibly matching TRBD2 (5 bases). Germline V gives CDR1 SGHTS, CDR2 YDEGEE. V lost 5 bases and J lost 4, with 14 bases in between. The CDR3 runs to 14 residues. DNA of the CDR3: TGTGCCAGCAGTTGGGCGGGTGGTCCAGATACGCAGTATTTT. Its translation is CASSWAGGPDTQYF.

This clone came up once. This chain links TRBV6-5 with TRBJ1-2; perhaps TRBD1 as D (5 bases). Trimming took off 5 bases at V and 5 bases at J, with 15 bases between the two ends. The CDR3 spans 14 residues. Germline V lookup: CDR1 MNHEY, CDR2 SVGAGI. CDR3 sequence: CASSQQESTYGYTF. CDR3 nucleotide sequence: TGTGCCAGCAGTCAACAGGAGTCGACTTATGGCTACACCTTC.

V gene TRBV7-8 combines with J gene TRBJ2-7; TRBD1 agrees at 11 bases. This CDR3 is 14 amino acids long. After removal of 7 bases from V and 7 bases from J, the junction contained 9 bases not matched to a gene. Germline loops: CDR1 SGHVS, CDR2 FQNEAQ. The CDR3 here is CASTVRTGGWEQYF. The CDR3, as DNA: TGTGCCAGCACCGTCCGGACAGGGGGCTGGGAGCAGTACTTC.